A selection of T cell receptor beta chains follows, all from one sample in a study of graft-versus-host responses after intestinal transplantation. Their cognate antigens are unknown. Repertoires were generated with immunoSEQ multiplex PCR, while TCRdb's copy carries only in-frame clones and drops some. Of about 82,000 clones listed, more than 85% are singletons. The sample consisted of unstimulated CD4+ T cells sorted from spleen or lymph node cells, taken before transplant. These receptors were taken from a human donor who was the organ donor for an intestinal transplant. Each CDR3 is given with its conserved first and last residue. The D gene is left open where the match is weak. For some rows the clone size is stated as once, few or many, or as a class when expanded; others skip it.

d_gene,v_gene,j_gene,abundance,CDR3aa,CDR3nt
TRBD2,TRBV5-1,TRBJ2-5,-,CASSLRPLLAGRQETQYF,TGCGCCAGCAGCTTAAGACCGTTACTAGCGGGTCGCCAAGAGACCCAGTACTTC
-,TRBV14,TRBJ1-1,-,CASSRYTQREAFF,TGTGCCAGCAGCCGATATACCCAGAGGGAAGCTTTCTTT
-,TRBV10-1,TRBJ2-1,-,CASSETQTGSGEQFF,TGCGCCAGCAGTGAGACCCAAACAGGGAGCGGTGAGCAGTTCTTC
TRBD2,TRBV30,TRBJ2-1,once,CAWSTHRGGRMGGEQFF,TGTGCCTGGAGTACCCACCGGGGGGGGCGCATGGGTGGTGAGCAGTTCTTC
TRBD2,TRBV5-1,TRBJ2-3,-,CASSFWASGGRTDTQYF,TGCGCCAGCAGCTTTTGGGCTAGCGGGGGGCGGACAGATACGCAGTATTTT
TRBD1,TRBV7-2,TRBJ2-1,-,CASSLAGRGLYAEQFF,TGTGCCAGCAGCTTAGCGGGCAGGGGGCTTTACGCTGAGCAGTTCTTC
-,TRBV28,TRBJ1-2,-,CASSRGGYGYTF,TGTGCCAGCAGTCGTGGGGGGTATGGCTACACCTTC
TRBD2,TRBV28,TRBJ2-7,-,CASSFPWTSGGYEQYF,TGTGCCAGCAGTTTCCCCTGGACTAGCGGGGGCTACGAGCAGTACTTC
TRBD2,TRBV7-2,TRBJ2-2,-,CASSLVRAGGPGELFF,TGTGCCAGCAGCTTAGTTCGAGCGGGAGGGCCCGGGGAGCTGTTTTTT
-,TRBV6-1,TRBJ2-3,-,CASREEGRTDTQYF,TGTGCCAGCAGGGAGGAGGGACGCACAGATACGCAGTATTTT
-,TRBV12-5,TRBJ2-1,-,CASGLFVRLHNEQFF,TGTGCTAGTGGTTTGTTTGTCAGGTTACACAATGAGCAGTTCTTC
TRBD2,TRBV10-1,TRBJ2-3,-,CASSGTSGGDTQYF,TGCGCCAGCAGCGGGACTAGCGGGGGCGATACGCAGTATTTT
-,TRBV7-6,TRBJ2-3,-,CASSLVGVITGRLGVDTQYF,TGTGCCAGCAGCTTAGTAGGAGTAATTACAGGGAGATTGGGAGTAGATACGCAGTATTTT
TRBD1,TRBV11-3,TRBJ1-5,-,CASSSDRDQPQHF,TGTGCCAGCAGCTCGGACAGGGATCAGCCCCAGCATTTT
TRBD2,TRBV6-1,TRBJ2-1,-,CASSVRTSGGGWFDEQFF,TGTGCCAGCAGTGTAAGGACTAGCGGGGGGGGCTGGTTCGATGAGCAGTTCTTC
TRBD1,TRBV11-2,TRBJ2-7,-,CASSETRQGETYEQYF,TGTGCCAGCAGCGAGACCCGACAGGGTGAGACCTACGAGCAGTACTTC
-,TRBV28,TRBJ1-2,-,CASSLSSVYGYTF,TGTGCCAGCAGTTTAAGTTCAGTCTATGGCTACACCTTC
TRBD2,TRBV2,TRBJ2-2,-,CASLGGGTGELFF,TGTGCCAGCCTTGGGGGGGGGACCGGGGAGCTGTTTTTT
TRBD1,TRBV4-1,TRBJ2-7,-,CASSQDQLTGMYEQYF,TGCGCCAGCAGCCAAGATCAATTGACAGGGATGTACGAGCAGTACTTC
TRBD1,TRBV30,TRBJ1-2,few,CACMEGRQGDYGYTF,TGTGCCTGCATGGAGGGGAGACAGGGTGACTATGGCTACACCTTC
TRBD1,TRBV5-1,TRBJ2-7,-,CASSSPGQTSYEQYF,TGCGCCAGCAGCTCACCGGGACAGACCTCCTACGAGCAGTACTTC
-,TRBV9,TRBJ1-1,-,CASSLRSQGNTEAFF,TGTGCCAGCAGCCTGCGGTCCCAGGGGAACACTGAAGCTTTCTTT
TRBD1,TRBV7-8,TRBJ1-6,-,CASSSTRTGVNSPLHF,TGTGCCAGCAGCTCCACCAGGACAGGGGTAAATTCACCCCTCCACTTT
TRBD1,TRBV13,TRBJ1-1,-,CASSDNRGRVFYGTEAFF,TGTGCCAGCAGCGATAACAGGGGGCGAGTTTTTTATGGCACTGAAGCTTTCTTT
TRBD2,TRBV5-4,TRBJ2-5,-,CASSVELAGAFQETQYF,TGTGCCAGCAGCGTTGAACTAGCGGGGGCCTTCCAAGAGACCCAGTACTTC
-,TRBV4-1,TRBJ2-6,-,CASSQFSRAGSGANVLTF,TGCGCCAGCAGCCAGTTCTCCAGGGCAGGCTCTGGGGCCAACGTCCTGACTTTC
TRBD2,TRBV9,TRBJ2-5,-,CASSVVGSGRGETQYF,TGTGCCAGCAGCGTAGTAGGTAGCGGGAGGGGAGAGACCCAGTACTTC
-,TRBV11-3,TRBJ1-1,-,CASSKQGKNTEAFF,TGTGCCAGCAGCAAACAGGGAAAGAACACTGAAGCTTTCTTT
-,TRBV5-1,TRBJ2-7,-,CASSFKARVYEQYF,TGCGCCAGCAGCTTTAAAGCGAGGGTATACGAGCAGTACTTC
TRBD1,TRBV6-5,TRBJ1-1,-,CASSYSGTGAPEAFF,TGTGCCAGCAGTTACTCCGGGACAGGGGCCCCTGAAGCTTTCTTT
-,TRBV6-6,TRBJ1-1,-,CASSYFRTEAFF,TGTGCCAGCAGTTACTTTCGGACTGAAGCTTTCTTT
-,TRBV7-9,TRBJ2-5,-,CASSLDLAETQYF,TGTGCCAGCAGCTTAGATCTAGCGGAGACCCAGTACTTC
-,TRBV11-2,TRBJ1-4,-,CASSPGQMPVLGLFF,TGTGCCAGCAGTCCCGGACAGATGCCGGTTTTAGGACTGTTTTTT
-,TRBV10-3,TRBJ2-7,-,CAISGQASYEQYF,TGTGCCATCAGTGGACAGGCCTCCTACGAGCAGTACTTC
TRBD2,TRBV9,TRBJ2-1,-,CASSARTGTSGILLNNEQFF,TGTGCCAGCAGCGCGCGCACCGGGACTAGCGGGATCCTGTTGAACAATGAGCAGTTCTTC
TRBD1,TRBV11-2,TRBJ2-1,-,CASSTDRVRYNEQFF,TGTGCCAGCAGCACGGACAGGGTTCGCTACAATGAGCAGTTCTTC
TRBD2,TRBV6-1,TRBJ2-3,-,CASSRGLGGTDTQYF,TGTGCCAGCAGTAGGGGACTAGGGGGGACAGATACGCAGTATTTT
-,TRBV20-1,TRBJ1-2,-,CSATGYYGYTF,TGCAGTGCTACAGGGTATTACGGCTACACCTTC
TRBD1,TRBV18,TRBJ1-2,-,CASSQDRGGYTF,TGTGCCAGCTCACAAGACAGGGGCGGCTACACCTTC
-,TRBV14,TRBJ2-3,-,CASSPNTGSSSTDTQYF,TGTGCCAGCAGCCCTAACACAGGGAGTTCTAGCACAGATACGCAGTATTTT
-,TRBV5-6,TRBJ1-1,-,CASSSRQIMNTEAFF,TGTGCCAGCAGCTCGAGGCAGATCATGAACACTGAAGCTTTCTTT
-,TRBV18,TRBJ1-5,-,CASSLQGGRNQPQHF,TGTGCCAGCTCGCTTCAGGGAGGAAGGAATCAGCCCCAGCATTTT
-,TRBV11-2,TRBJ2-1,-,CASTRYSYNEQFF,TGTGCCAGCACACGGTACTCCTACAATGAGCAGTTCTTC
-,TRBV7-6,TRBJ2-7,-,CASSPHILKSSYEQYF,TGTGCCAGCAGCCCACATATCCTCAAAAGCTCCTACGAGCAGTACTTC
-,TRBV28,TRBJ1-1,-,CASITGEWMNTEAFF,TGTGCCAGCATCACGGGTGAATGGATGAACACTGAAGCTTTCTTT
TRBD2,TRBV6-1,TRBJ2-5,-,CASSETGPSGGKETQYF,TGTGCCAGCAGTGAAACCGGACCGAGCGGGGGGAAAGAGACCCAGTACTTC
-,TRBV18,TRBJ2-5,-,CASSRGLQQETQYF,TGTGCCAGCTCACGAGGACTACAACAAGAGACCCAGTACTTC
TRBD1,TRBV11-3,TRBJ2-1,-,CASSPDSGTVDEQFF,TGTGCCAGCAGCCCGGACTCCGGGACAGTGGATGAGCAGTTCTTC
TRBD1,TRBV6-6,TRBJ1-1,-,CASSQKQGISFTEAFF,TGTGCCAGCAGTCAAAAACAGGGGATTTCGTTCACTGAAGCTTTCTTT
TRBD1,TRBV10-2,TRBJ2-1,few,CASSDTDRGGEQFF,TGCGCCAGCAGTGACACGGACAGGGGCGGTGAGCAGTTCTTC
TRBD1,TRBV28,TRBJ2-2,-,CASSLIRQGNTGELFF,TGTGCCAGCAGTTTAATTAGACAGGGGAACACCGGGGAGCTGTTTTTT
TRBD2,TRBV6-5,TRBJ2-5,-,CASGAGGAETQYF,TGTGCCAGCGGAGCGGGGGGGGCAGAGACCCAGTACTTC
TRBD2,TRBV6-5,TRBJ2-5,-,CASSGDYSLETQYF,TGTGCCAGCAGTGGGGACTACTCCTTAGAGACCCAGTACTTC